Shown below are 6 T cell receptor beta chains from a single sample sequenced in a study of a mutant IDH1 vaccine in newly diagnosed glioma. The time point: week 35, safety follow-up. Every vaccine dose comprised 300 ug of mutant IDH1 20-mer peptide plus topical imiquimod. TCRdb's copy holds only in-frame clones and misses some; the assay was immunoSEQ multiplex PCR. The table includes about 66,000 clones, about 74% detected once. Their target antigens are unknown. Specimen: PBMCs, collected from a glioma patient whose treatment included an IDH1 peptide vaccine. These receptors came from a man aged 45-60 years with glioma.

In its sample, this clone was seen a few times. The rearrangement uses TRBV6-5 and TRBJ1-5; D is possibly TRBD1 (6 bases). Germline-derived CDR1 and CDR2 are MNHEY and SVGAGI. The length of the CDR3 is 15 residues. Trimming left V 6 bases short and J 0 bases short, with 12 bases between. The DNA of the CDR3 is TGTGCCAGCAGCCCAGGGGACGTTAGCAATCAGCCCCAGCATTTT. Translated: CASSPGDVSNQPQHF.

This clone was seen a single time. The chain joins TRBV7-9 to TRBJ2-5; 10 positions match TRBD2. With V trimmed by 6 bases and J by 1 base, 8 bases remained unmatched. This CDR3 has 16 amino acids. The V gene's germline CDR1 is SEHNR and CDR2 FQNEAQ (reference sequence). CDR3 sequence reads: CASRARGLASQETQYF. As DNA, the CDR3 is TGTGCCAGCAGGGCTAGGGGACTAGCGAGCCAAGAGACCCAGTACTTC.

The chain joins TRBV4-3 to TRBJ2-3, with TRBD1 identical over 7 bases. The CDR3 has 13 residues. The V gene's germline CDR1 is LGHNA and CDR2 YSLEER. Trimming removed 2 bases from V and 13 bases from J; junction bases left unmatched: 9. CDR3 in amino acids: CASSQSWDRIKYF. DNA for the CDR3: TGCGCCAGCAGCCAAAGCTGGGACAGAATAAAGTATTTT.

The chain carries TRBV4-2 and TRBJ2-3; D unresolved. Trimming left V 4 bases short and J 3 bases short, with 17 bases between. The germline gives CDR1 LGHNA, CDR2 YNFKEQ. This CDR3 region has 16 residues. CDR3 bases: TGTGCCAGCAGCCGAAAAGGCTCGAGCACAACAGATACGCAGTATTTT. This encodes CASSRKGSSTTDTQYF.

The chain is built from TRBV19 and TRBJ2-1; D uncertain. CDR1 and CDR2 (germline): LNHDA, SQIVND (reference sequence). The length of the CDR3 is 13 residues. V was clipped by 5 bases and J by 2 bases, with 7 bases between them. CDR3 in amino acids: CASSLTPYNEQFF. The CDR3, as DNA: TGTGCCAGTAGTCTCACCCCCTACAATGAGCAGTTCTTC.

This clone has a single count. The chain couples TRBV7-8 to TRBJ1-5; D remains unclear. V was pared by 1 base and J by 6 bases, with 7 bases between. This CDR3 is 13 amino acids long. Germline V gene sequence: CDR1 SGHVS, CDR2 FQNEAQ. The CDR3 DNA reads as TGTGCCAGCAGCTTAGGAGGAAGTCAGCCCCAGCATTTT. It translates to CASSLGGSQPQHF.